This is a list of T cell receptor beta chains from one sample in a study of radiotherapy plus CTLA-4 blockade in lung cancer. Here immunoSEQ multiplex PCR was the method, and the copy in TCRdb shows in-frame clones only, minus some. The repertoire consists of about 86,000 clones, with about four fifths occurring once and the leading ten covering 0.82%. Specimen: peripheral blood, collected from a patient treated with radiotherapy plus ipilimumab. Receptors originate from a human donor with non-small cell lung cancer who had stable disease on radiotherapy plus ipilimumab. The CDR3 runs from the conserved cysteine through the conserved F or W. Fields, in order: V gene, D gene, J gene, clone size, CDR3 protein, CDR3 DNA. A D gene is named only where the DNA matches it firmly. Where a row states a size, it is once, few, many or the class of an expanded clone; other rows omit it.

V: TRBV9; D: NA; J: TRBJ2-3; size: few; CDR3: CASSLPDRNTDTQYF; DNA: TGTGCCAGCAGCCTCCCCGATAGAAACACAGATACGCAGTATTTT
V: TRBV27; D: NA; J: TRBJ2-7; size: NA; CDR3: CASSMLTESYEQYF; DNA: TGTGCCAGCAGTATGCTGACCGAGTCCTACGAGCAGTACTTC
V: TRBV11-2; D: TRBD1; J: TRBJ1-1; size: NA; CDR3: CASSLRTGQNTEAFF; DNA: TGTGCCAGCAGCTTAAGGACAGGGCAGAACACTGAAGCTTTCTTT
V: TRBV7-2; D: NA; J: TRBJ2-1; size: NA; CDR3: CASSFTGAQFF; DNA: TGTGCCAGCAGCTTCACAGGCGCGCAGTTCTTC
V: TRBV6-6; D: TRBD2; J: TRBJ2-5; size: NA; CDR3: CASSSPGLAKETQYF; DNA: TGTGCCAGCAGTTCACCGGGACTAGCGAAAGAGACCCAGTACTTC
V: TRBV4-1; D: NA; J: TRBJ1-1; size: NA; CDR3: CASSQGKTEAFF; DNA: TGCGCCAGCAGCCAAGGTAAGACTGAAGCTTTCTTT
V: TRBV30; D: NA; J: TRBJ1-4; size: NA; CDR3: CAWSVFGRRNEKLFF; DNA: TGTGCCTGGAGTGTATTCGGCAGAAGGAATGAAAAACTGTTTTTT
V: TRBV11-3; D: NA; J: TRBJ2-1; size: NA; CDR3: CASSLDTYNEQFF; DNA: TGTGCCAGCAGCTTAGACACCTACAATGAGCAGTTCTTC
V: TRBV5-4; D: NA; J: TRBJ1-4; size: NA; CDR3: CASSLGQVGDNEKLFF; DNA: TGTGCCAGCAGCTTGGGACAGGTGGGGGACAATGAAAAACTGTTTTTT
V: TRBV19; D: TRBD2; J: TRBJ2-7; size: NA; CDR3: CARYLAGGYEQYF; DNA: TGTGCCAGGTACTTAGCGGGGGGTTACGAGCAGTACTTC
V: TRBV28; D: NA; J: TRBJ2-3; size: NA; CDR3: CASSADSADTQYF; DNA: TGTGCCAGCAGTGCGGACTCCGCAGATACGCAGTATTTT
V: TRBV29-1; D: TRBD1; J: TRBJ2-5; size: NA; CDR3: CSVGGQGKTQYF; DNA: TGCAGCGTGGGGGGACAGGGAAAGACCCAGTACTTC
V: TRBV19; D: TRBD2; J: TRBJ2-7; size: few; CDR3: CASSTGGASYEQYF; DNA: TGTGCCAGTAGTACGGGAGGGGCGTCCTACGAGCAGTACTTC
V: TRBV7-2; D: NA; J: TRBJ1-2; size: NA; CDR3: CASSLGQGIDYGYTF; DNA: TGTGCCAGCAGCTTAGGCCAGGGAATTGACTATGGCTACACCTTC
V: TRBV28; D: NA; J: TRBJ1-5; size: NA; CDR3: CASSSPGLNQPQHF; DNA: TGTGCCAGCAGTTCGCCGGGTTTAAATCAGCCCCAGCATTTT
V: TRBV28; D: NA; J: TRBJ1-5; size: NA; CDR3: CASIPPGLGNQPQHF; DNA: TGTGCCAGCATCCCCCCCGGACTTGGGAATCAGCCCCAGCATTTT
V: TRBV5-1; D: TRBD2; J: TRBJ2-3; size: NA; CDR3: CASSRLAGRSDTQYF; DNA: TGCGCCAGCAGCAGACTAGCGGGGAGGTCAGATACGCAGTATTTT
V: TRBV28; D: NA; J: TRBJ1-2; size: NA; CDR3: CASSDRTKGYTF; DNA: TGTGCCAGCAGCGACAGGACTAAAGGCTACACCTTC
V: TRBV7-2; D: TRBD2; J: TRBJ2-1; size: NA; CDR3: CASSLKRGGSYNEQFF; DNA: TGTGCCAGCAGCTTAAAGCGGGGAGGGTCCTACAATGAGCAGTTCTTC
V: TRBV19; D: NA; J: TRBJ1-4; size: few; CDR3: CASKKGTTNEKLFF; DNA: TGTGCCAGTAAAAAAGGGACCACTAATGAAAAACTGTTTTTT
V: TRBV6-4; D: NA; J: TRBJ2-3; size: NA; CDR3: CASSETETSTDTQYF; DNA: TGTGCCAGCAGTGAGACTGAGACTAGCACAGATACGCAGTATTTT
V: TRBV5-1; D: TRBD1; J: TRBJ1-1; size: NA; CDR3: CASSFGQDEAFF; DNA: TGCGCCAGCAGCTTCGGACAGGATGAAGCTTTCTTT
V: TRBV21-1; D: NA; J: TRBJ2-7; size: NA; CDR3: CASSKGGGGQERNEQYF; DNA: TGTGCCAGCAGCAAAGGAGGGGGGGGACAGGAGAGGAACGAGCAGTACTTC
V: TRBV11-3; D: TRBD2; J: TRBJ2-7; size: few; CDR3: CASSRTRDYEQYF; DNA: TGTGCCAGCAGCCGGACTAGAGACTACGAGCAGTACTTC
V: TRBV9; D: TRBD2; J: TRBJ2-7; size: NA; CDR3: CASSFRTSGEQYF; DNA: TGTGCCAGCAGCTTTCGGACTAGCGGTGAGCAGTACTTC
V: TRBV19; D: TRBD2; J: TRBJ2-1; size: NA; CDR3: CASSMATSDYEQFF; DNA: TGTGCCAGTAGTATGGCGACTAGCGACTATGAGCAGTTCTTC